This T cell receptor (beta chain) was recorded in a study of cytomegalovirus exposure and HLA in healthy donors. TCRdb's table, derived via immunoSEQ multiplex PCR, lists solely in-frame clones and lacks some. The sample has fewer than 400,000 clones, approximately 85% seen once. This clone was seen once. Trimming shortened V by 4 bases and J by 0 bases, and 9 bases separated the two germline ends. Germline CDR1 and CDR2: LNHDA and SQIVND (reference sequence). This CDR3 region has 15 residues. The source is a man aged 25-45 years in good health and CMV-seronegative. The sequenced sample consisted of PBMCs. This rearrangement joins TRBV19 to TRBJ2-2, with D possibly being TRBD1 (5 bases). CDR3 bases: TGTGCCAGTAGTAGGGGCATCGCGAACACCGGGGAGCTGTTTTTT. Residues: CASSRGIANTGELFF.